These T cell receptor beta chains were read from a single sample in a study of identical twins. TCRdb analysed the 5' RACE reads with MiXCR anew, one entry per CDR3 protein. The sample lists hundreds of thousands of distinct CDR3 sequences, around 5.7% occurring once. Sequenced input: naive T cells sorted from blood. These receptors were taken from a man between 18 and 35 years old in good health. The CDR3 runs from the conserved cysteine through the conserved F or W. D genes are given only for firm matches. Size is stated for part of the rows, as once, few or many counts, or as a class when the clone is expanded.

j_gene: TRBJ2-1
v_gene: TRBV5-1
abundance: once
d_gene: TRBD1
CDR3nt: TGCGCCAGCTCCGGACAGGAATATTCAATCTATGAGCAGTTCTTC
CDR3aa: CASSGQEYSIYEQFF

j_gene: TRBJ2-7
v_gene: TRBV5-1
abundance: .
d_gene: .
CDR3nt: TGCGCCAGCAGCTTGTCTTTAGGGCCTGACTACGAGCAGTACTTC
CDR3aa: CASSLSLGPDYEQYF

j_gene: TRBJ2-7
v_gene: TRBV5-1
abundance: many
d_gene: .
CDR3nt: TGCGCCAGCAGCTTGGAGGGGTACTCCTACGAGCAGTACTTC
CDR3aa: CASSLEGYSYEQYF

j_gene: TRBJ1-1
v_gene: TRBV7-8
abundance: many
d_gene: .
CDR3nt: TGTGCCAGCAGCTTAGTGACGAACACTGAAGCTTTCTTT
CDR3aa: CASSLVTNTEAFF

j_gene: TRBJ2-1
v_gene: TRBV6-1
abundance: few
d_gene: TRBD2
CDR3nt: TGTGCCAGCAGTGAAAGATTGGATAGGGTAGCGGGGAATGAGCAGTTCTTC
CDR3aa: CASSERLDRVAGNEQFF

j_gene: TRBJ2-2
v_gene: TRBV30
abundance: .
d_gene: TRBD1
CDR3nt: TGTGCCTGGAGTGCCGGGACAGGGGGTGTCACCGGGGAGCTGTTTTTT
CDR3aa: CAWSAGTGGVTGELFF

j_gene: TRBJ2-3
v_gene: TRBV5-6
abundance: many
d_gene: TRBD2
CDR3nt: TGTGCCAGCAGCTTGGAGACTAGCGGGAAAGCAGATACGCAGTATTTT
CDR3aa: CASSLETSGKADTQYF

j_gene: TRBJ2-1
v_gene: TRBV4-3
abundance: .
d_gene: TRBD1
CDR3nt: TGCGCCAGCAGCCAAGGGTCGCGGACAGGTCGTGATGAGCAGTTCTTC
CDR3aa: CASSQGSRTGRDEQFF

j_gene: TRBJ2-1
v_gene: TRBV5-6
abundance: many
d_gene: TRBD1
CDR3nt: TGTGCCAGCAGCTTGCGTACAGGGGCTATCTACAATGAGCAGTTCTTC
CDR3aa: CASSLRTGAIYNEQFF

j_gene: TRBJ2-5
v_gene: TRBV28
abundance: few
d_gene: TRBD1
CDR3nt: TGTGCCAGCAGTTTATACTCGGGACAGGGAGAGACCCAGTACTTC
CDR3aa: CASSLYSGQGETQYF

j_gene: TRBJ2-7
v_gene: TRBV2
abundance: few
d_gene: TRBD1
CDR3nt: TGTGCCGGGGTTGGGACAGGGTCCTACGAGCAGTACTTC
CDR3aa: CAGVGTGSYEQYF

j_gene: TRBJ2-7
v_gene: TRBV20-1
abundance: many
d_gene: TRBD2
CDR3nt: TGCAGTGCTACAAGTAGCGGGAGAGCTTACGAGCAGTACTTC
CDR3aa: CSATSSGRAYEQYF

j_gene: TRBJ2-1
v_gene: TRBV9
abundance: many
d_gene: .
CDR3nt: TGTGCCAGCAGCCCCGCAAGGAATGAGCAGTTCTTC
CDR3aa: CASSPARNEQFF

j_gene: TRBJ2-1
v_gene: TRBV29-1
abundance: many
d_gene: .
CDR3nt: TGCAGCGTCACACTGGTCGGGCAAAGCTCCTACAATGAGCAGTTCTTC
CDR3aa: CSVTLVGQSSYNEQFF

j_gene: TRBJ2-3
v_gene: TRBV5-1
abundance: few
d_gene: TRBD2
CDR3nt: TGCGCCAGCAGCTTGGTGTCTAGCGGGAGTGCCACAGATACGCAGTATTTT
CDR3aa: CASSLVSSGSATDTQYF

j_gene: TRBJ2-7
v_gene: TRBV7-3
abundance: few
d_gene: TRBD1
CDR3nt: TGTGCCAGCAGCTCGACAGGGCGGTCCTACGAGCAGTACTTC
CDR3aa: CASSSTGRSYEQYF

j_gene: TRBJ2-4
v_gene: TRBV12-3/TRBV12-4
abundance: many
d_gene: .
CDR3nt: TGTGCCAGCAGTTTATACAGTAAGAACATTCAGTACTTC
CDR3aa: CASSLYSKNIQYF

j_gene: TRBJ2-4
v_gene: TRBV20-1
abundance: many
d_gene: .
CDR3nt: TGCAGTGCTACCCTCGGTGGAAACATTCAGTACTTC
CDR3aa: CSATLGGNIQYF

j_gene: TRBJ2-3
v_gene: TRBV12-3/TRBV12-4
abundance: many
d_gene: TRBD2
CDR3nt: TGTGCCAGCAGTCAGCGGGAGTCAGATACGCAGTATTTT
CDR3aa: CASSQRESDTQYF

j_gene: TRBJ2-5
v_gene: TRBV6-1
abundance: few
d_gene: TRBD2
CDR3nt: TGTGCCAGCAGCCGTAGCGGGGGTATTCAAGAGACCCAGTACTTC
CDR3aa: CASSRSGGIQETQYF

j_gene: TRBJ1-2
v_gene: TRBV4-1
abundance: many
d_gene: .
CDR3nt: TGCGCCAGCAGCCAAGAAGGGACATGGAGGGGCTACACCTTC
CDR3aa: CASSQEGTWRGYTF

j_gene: TRBJ2-5
v_gene: TRBV6-1
abundance: many
d_gene: TRBD1
CDR3nt: TGTGCTTTGCACAGGGGACAAGAGACCCAGTACTTC
CDR3aa: CALHRGQETQYF

j_gene: TRBJ1-2
v_gene: TRBV12-3/TRBV12-4
abundance: many
d_gene: .
CDR3nt: TGTGCCAGCAGTTCGGGGGGCTATGGCTACACCTTC
CDR3aa: CASSSGGYGYTF

j_gene: TRBJ1-1
v_gene: TRBV12-3/TRBV12-4
abundance: many
d_gene: .
CDR3nt: TGTGCCAGCAGTACCCACACGGGTGTGAACACTGAAGCTTTCTTT
CDR3aa: CASSTHTGVNTEAFF

j_gene: TRBJ2-5
v_gene: TRBV30
abundance: .
d_gene: TRBD1
CDR3nt: TGTGCCTGGAATTTCGACAGGGAAGAGACCCAGTACTTC
CDR3aa: CAWNFDREETQYF

j_gene: TRBJ2-7
v_gene: TRBV28
abundance: many
d_gene: .
CDR3nt: TGTGCCAGCAGTACCCCAGGTTCCTCCTACGAGCAGTACTTC
CDR3aa: CASSTPGSSYEQYF

j_gene: TRBJ1-1
v_gene: TRBV6-5
abundance: many
d_gene: .
CDR3nt: TGTGCCAGCCGAGTTGGAGGAGAAGCTTTCTTT
CDR3aa: CASRVGGEAFF

j_gene: TRBJ2-1
v_gene: TRBV24-1
abundance: many
d_gene: .
CDR3nt: TGTGCCACCAGTGACCCAGGCGTGGGTAGCAATGAGCAGTTCTTC
CDR3aa: CATSDPGVGSNEQFF

j_gene: TRBJ2-1
v_gene: TRBV20-1
abundance: many
d_gene: .
CDR3nt: TGCAGTGCTCCCCCCCCAGGGCAGGATGAGCAGTTCTTC
CDR3aa: CSAPPPGQDEQFF

j_gene: TRBJ2-3
v_gene: TRBV10-2
abundance: .
d_gene: .
CDR3nt: TGCGCCAGCAGTGAGTTCGGGAGAAGAGATACGCAGTATTTT
CDR3aa: CASSEFGRRDTQYF

j_gene: TRBJ2-6
v_gene: TRBV12-3/TRBV12-4
abundance: .
d_gene: .
CDR3nt: TGTGCCAGCAGCCCCGTCGACGGGGGTGTCTCTGGGGCCAACGTCCTGACTTTC
CDR3aa: CASSPVDGGVSGANVLTF

j_gene: TRBJ2-5
v_gene: TRBV6-1
abundance: .
d_gene: TRBD1
CDR3nt: TGTGCCAGCAGTCCAGACAGGGGGCAAAGAGGGACCCAGTACTTC
CDR3aa: CASSPDRGQRGTQYF

j_gene: TRBJ2-6
v_gene: TRBV24-1
abundance: .
d_gene: .
CDR3nt: TGTGCCACCAGTCCGTGGACCCCCGGAAAAATGGGGGCCAACGTCCTGACTTTC
CDR3aa: CATSPWTPGKMGANVLTF

j_gene: TRBJ1-2
v_gene: TRBV10-3
abundance: .
d_gene: .
CDR3nt: TGTGCCATCAGTGAGGGGAAAGGGGCACATGGCTACACCTTC
CDR3aa: CAISEGKGAHGYTF

j_gene: TRBJ2-1
v_gene: TRBV30
abundance: .
d_gene: TRBD2
CDR3nt: TGTGCCTCTACGTACGTCGGGGGCAGGACTAGCGGCAATGAGCAGTTCTTC
CDR3aa: CASTYVGGRTSGNEQFF

j_gene: TRBJ2-1
v_gene: TRBV20-1
abundance: .
d_gene: .
CDR3nt: TGCAGTGCTCCCCATAGGGTGACCTCCTACAATGAGCAGTTCTTC
CDR3aa: CSAPHRVTSYNEQFF

j_gene: TRBJ1-5
v_gene: TRBV9
abundance: many
d_gene: TRBD1
CDR3nt: TGTGCCAGCAGCGAGACAGGGTCTCAGCCCCAGCATTTT
CDR3aa: CASSETGSQPQHF

j_gene: TRBJ1-1
v_gene: TRBV6-2/TRBV6-3
abundance: few
d_gene: TRBD1
CDR3nt: TGTGCCAGTTACTCAGCAGGGGACAGGAGGGACACTGAAGCTTTCTTT
CDR3aa: CASYSAGDRRDTEAFF

j_gene: TRBJ2-5
v_gene: TRBV5-1
abundance: .
d_gene: .
CDR3nt: TGCGCCAGCAGCCTGACAGGAATCGCCTATACTAGGGGGGAGACCCAGTACTTC
CDR3aa: CASSLTGIAYTRGETQYF

j_gene: TRBJ1-4
v_gene: TRBV25-1
abundance: many
d_gene: TRBD1
CDR3nt: TGTGCCAGCAGTGAATTTCGGGCAGGGGGCGTGCTTAACGAAAAACTGTTTTTT
CDR3aa: CASSEFRAGGVLNEKLFF

j_gene: TRBJ1-5
v_gene: TRBV7-2
abundance: .
d_gene: .
CDR3nt: TGTGCCAGCAGCTTAGCTTGGGGGTTTCCTGGCAATCAGCCCCAGCATTTT
CDR3aa: CASSLAWGFPGNQPQHF

j_gene: TRBJ2-3
v_gene: TRBV5-1
abundance: many
d_gene: TRBD1
CDR3nt: TGCGCCAGCAGCCGCCGGGACAGGGGGGATACGCAGTATTTT
CDR3aa: CASSRRDRGDTQYF

j_gene: TRBJ2-3
v_gene: TRBV7-6
abundance: many
d_gene: .
CDR3nt: TGTGCCAGCAGCCCCAAAACTAGCTCCGCAGATACGCAGTATTTT
CDR3aa: CASSPKTSSADTQYF

j_gene: TRBJ2-6
v_gene: TRBV6-2/TRBV6-3
abundance: .
d_gene: .
CDR3nt: TGTGCCAGCAGTCTACTAGGCCCCCCAGGGCCAACTGGGGCCAACGTCCTGACTTTC
CDR3aa: CASSLLGPPGPTGANVLTF

j_gene: TRBJ1-4
v_gene: TRBV28
abundance: .
d_gene: .
CDR3nt: TGTGCCAGCAAGGGGGGCAGCTCTGAAAAACTGTTTTTT
CDR3aa: CASKGGSSEKLFF

j_gene: TRBJ1-2
v_gene: TRBV7-2
abundance: .
d_gene: .
CDR3nt: TGTGCCAGCAGCTTAGCCGGGGTGGACGGCTACACCTTC
CDR3aa: CASSLAGVDGYTF

j_gene: TRBJ1-5
v_gene: TRBV12-3/TRBV12-4
abundance: many
d_gene: .
CDR3nt: TGTGCCAGCAGTCCCCGGGGACTAGCGAATCAGCCCCAGCATTTT
CDR3aa: CASSPRGLANQPQHF

j_gene: TRBJ1-2
v_gene: TRBV5-5
abundance: .
d_gene: TRBD1
CDR3nt: TGTGCCAGCAGCTGGACAGGGCCACTTAACTATGGCTACACCTTC
CDR3aa: CASSWTGPLNYGYTF

j_gene: TRBJ2-3
v_gene: TRBV10-3
abundance: many
d_gene: .
CDR3nt: TGTGCCATCAAAATCGGAACTCCTAGCACAGATACGCAGTATTTT
CDR3aa: CAIKIGTPSTDTQYF

j_gene: TRBJ2-7
v_gene: TRBV12-3/TRBV12-4
abundance: few
d_gene: .
CDR3nt: TGTGCCAGCAGCCCCGCTCGTAAGGAGCAGTACTTC
CDR3aa: CASSPARKEQYF

j_gene: TRBJ2-4
v_gene: TRBV29-1
abundance: few
d_gene: .
CDR3nt: TGCAGCGTTGAAGATCAAGGGGAGCTAGCCAAAAACATTCAGTACTTC
CDR3aa: CSVEDQGELAKNIQYF

j_gene: TRBJ1-1
v_gene: TRBV12-3/TRBV12-4
abundance: many
d_gene: TRBD1
CDR3nt: TGTGCCAGCAGTTTGGAGCTGGGAGACAGGGCGAACACTGAAGCTTTCTTT
CDR3aa: CASSLELGDRANTEAFF

j_gene: TRBJ2-1
v_gene: TRBV3-1
abundance: .
d_gene: TRBD1
CDR3nt: TGTGCCAGCAGCCCTAGACAGGGACGCAATGAGCAGTTCTTC
CDR3aa: CASSPRQGRNEQFF

j_gene: TRBJ2-5
v_gene: TRBV20-1
abundance: .
d_gene: TRBD2
CDR3nt: TGCAGTGCTAGAACTGTAACAATATTGACTAGCGGTGAAAAAGAGACCCAGTACTTC
CDR3aa: CSARTVTILTSGEKETQYF

j_gene: TRBJ2-1
v_gene: TRBV29-1
abundance: many
d_gene: .
CDR3nt: TGCAGCGGATACACCAATGAGCAGTTCTTC
CDR3aa: CSGYTNEQFF

j_gene: TRBJ2-5
v_gene: TRBV18
abundance: many
d_gene: TRBD2
CDR3nt: TGTGCCAGCTCACCCTTTACTAGCGGGGTCGAGACCCAGTACTTC
CDR3aa: CASSPFTSGVETQYF

j_gene: TRBJ2-3
v_gene: TRBV28
abundance: .
d_gene: .
CDR3nt: TGTGCCAGCAGTACGGGACCTGGGTGGGATACGCAGTATTTT
CDR3aa: CASSTGPGWDTQYF